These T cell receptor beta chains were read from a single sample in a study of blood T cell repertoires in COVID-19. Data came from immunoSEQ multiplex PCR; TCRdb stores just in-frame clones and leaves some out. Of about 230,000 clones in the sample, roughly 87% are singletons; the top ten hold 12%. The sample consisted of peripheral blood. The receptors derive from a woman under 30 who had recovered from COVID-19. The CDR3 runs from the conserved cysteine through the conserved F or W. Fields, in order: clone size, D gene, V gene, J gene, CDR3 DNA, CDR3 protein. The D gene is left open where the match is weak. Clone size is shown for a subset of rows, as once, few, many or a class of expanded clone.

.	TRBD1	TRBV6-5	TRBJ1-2	TGTGCCAGCAGTCAGACAGGGGGAGCAATCGGCTACACCTTC	CASSQTGGAIGYTF
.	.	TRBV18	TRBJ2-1	TGTGCCAGCTCACCACAGGGGTTGAATGAGCAGTTCTTC	CASSPQGLNEQFF
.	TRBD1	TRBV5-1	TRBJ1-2	TGCGCCAGCAGCCTCGACAGGGGGGACTATGGCTACACCTTC	CASSLDRGDYGYTF
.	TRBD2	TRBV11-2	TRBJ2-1	TGTGCCAGCAGGAGTAGCGGGAACGTCAATGAGCAGTTCTTC	CASRSSGNVNEQFF
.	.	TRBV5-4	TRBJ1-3	TGTGCCAGCAGCATCCCTGACAGTCCCTCTGGAAACACCATATATTTT	CASSIPDSPSGNTIYF
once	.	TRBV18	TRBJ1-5	TGTGCCAGCTCACTTAACAGGGGCAATCAGCCCCAGCATTTT	CASSLNRGNQPQHF
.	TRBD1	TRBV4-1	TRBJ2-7	TGCGCCAGCAGCCCGGACAGGGGATACTACGAGCAGTACTTC	CASSPDRGYYEQYF
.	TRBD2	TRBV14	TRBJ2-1	TGTGCCAGCAGCCAACAGCTAGCGGTTGAGCAGTTCTTC	CASSQQLAVEQFF
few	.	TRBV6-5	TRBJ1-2	TGTGCCACGTACGGGGACACTGGCTACACCTTC	CATYGDTGYTF
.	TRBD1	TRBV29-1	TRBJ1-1	TGCAGCGTTGGATTGACAGGGAAGGGCACTGAAGCTTTCTTT	CSVGLTGKGTEAFF
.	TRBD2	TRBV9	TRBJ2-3	TGTGCCAGCAGCGTAGATCTGCGGGAGGGAGATACGCAGTATTTT	CASSVDLREGDTQYF
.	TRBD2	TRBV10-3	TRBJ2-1	TGTGCCATCAACGGGGGGGACTACAGCAATGAGCAGTTCTTC	CAINGGDYSNEQFF
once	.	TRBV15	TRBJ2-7	TGTGCCACCAGCAGAGACAGGGCCGACGAGCAGTACTTC	CATSRDRADEQYF
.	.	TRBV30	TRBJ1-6	TGTGCCTTTAATACAGGGCTCAGTTCACCCCTCCACTTT	CAFNTGLSSPLHF
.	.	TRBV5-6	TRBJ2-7	TGTGCCAGCAGCCTCGGGACAACATACGAGCAGTACTTC	CASSLGTTYEQYF
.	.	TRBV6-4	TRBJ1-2	TGTGCCAGCAGCCCGAGCCAGGGCTATGGCTACACCTTC	CASSPSQGYGYTF
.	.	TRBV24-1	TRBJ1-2	TGTGCCACCAGTGATCTACAGGGAAACTATGGCTACACCTTC	CATSDLQGNYGYTF
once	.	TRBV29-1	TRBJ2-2	TGCAGCGTTGTATTGGGCAAGAACACCGGGGAGCTGTTTTTT	CSVVLGKNTGELFF
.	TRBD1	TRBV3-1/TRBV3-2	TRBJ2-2	TGTGCCAGCAGCCAATTACAGGGGTACACCGGGGAGCTGTTTTTT	CASSQLQGYTGELFF
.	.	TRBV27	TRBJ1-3	TGTGCCAGCAGTTTAGGCAACTCTGGAAACACCATATATTTT	CASSLGNSGNTIYF
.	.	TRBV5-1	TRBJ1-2	TGCGCCAGCAGCTTGGTTACGGGTACGAACTATGGCTACACCTTC	CASSLVTGTNYGYTF
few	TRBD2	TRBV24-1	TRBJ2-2	TGTGCCACCAGTTCTGTTCGGGGGGTAGGGACCGGGGAGCTGTTTTTT	CATSSVRGVGTGELFF
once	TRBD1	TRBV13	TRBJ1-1	TGTGCCAGCAGCTTTCCATCAAGACAGGGGACTTGGACTGAAGCTTTCTTT	CASSFPSRQGTWTEAFF
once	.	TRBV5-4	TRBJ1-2	TGTGCCAGCAGCTTGGAGGCGGGGCAGGGCCTTGGCTACACCTTC	CASSLEAGQGLGYTF
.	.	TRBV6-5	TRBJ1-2	TGTGCCAGCACCCGACAGACAGCTAACTATGGCTACACCTTC	CASTRQTANYGYTF
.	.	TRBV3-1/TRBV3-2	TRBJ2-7	TGTGCCAGCAGCCCGGCGACTAGGCACGAGCAGTACTTC	CASSPATRHEQYF
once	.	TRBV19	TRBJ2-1	TGTGCCAGTAGTACCCACCCAGGCATGGGGAGCTACAATGAGCAGTTCTTC	CASSTHPGMGSYNEQFF
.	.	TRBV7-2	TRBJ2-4	TGTGCCAGCAGCTTAATCCATACAACGGCCAAAAACATTCAGTACTTC	CASSLIHTTAKNIQYF
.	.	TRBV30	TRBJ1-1	TGTGCCTGGAGTCCCGGGAGGGGGAACACTGAAGCTTTCTTT	CAWSPGRGNTEAFF
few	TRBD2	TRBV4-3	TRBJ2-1	TGCGCCAGCAGCCAAGCCTCTAGCGGGAACGAGCAGTTCTTC	CASSQASSGNEQFF
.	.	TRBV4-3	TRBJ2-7	TGCGCCAGCAGCCAGGGGCGGCAGCTCTCCTACGAGCAGTACTTC	CASSQGRQLSYEQYF
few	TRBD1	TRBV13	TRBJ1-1	TGTGCCAGCAGCTTAGAACAGGGGGTTGAAGCTTTCTTT	CASSLEQGVEAFF
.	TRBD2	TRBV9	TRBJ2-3	TGTGCCAGCAGCTCCACTAGCGGAGGGGGAGATACGCAGTATTTT	CASSSTSGGGDTQYF
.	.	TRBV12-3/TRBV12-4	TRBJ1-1	TGTGCCAGCACTGGGTCGGCGGCGGAAGCTTTCTTT	CASTGSAAEAFF
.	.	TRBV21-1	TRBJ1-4	TGTGCCAGCAGCGCCCGGACAGGGGAGGGTGAAAAACTGTTTTTT	CASSARTGEGEKLFF
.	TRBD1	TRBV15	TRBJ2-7	TGTGCCACCAGCAATATACCGGGACAGGGGGCTTACGAGCAGTACTTC	CATSNIPGQGAYEQYF
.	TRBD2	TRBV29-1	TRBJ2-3	TGCAGCGTTGGGACTAGCGGGGGGGATACGCAGTATTTT	CSVGTSGGDTQYF
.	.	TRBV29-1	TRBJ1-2	TGCAGCGTTGTCCCAGGGGAAACTGGCTACACCTTC	CSVVPGETGYTF
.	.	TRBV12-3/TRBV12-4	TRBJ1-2	TGTGCCAGCAGCCTAGGATTGGGTGGCTACACCTTC	CASSLGLGGYTF
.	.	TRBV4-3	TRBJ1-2	TGCGCCAGCAGCCAAGATCGAGGAGGTTATGGCTACACCTTC	CASSQDRGGYGYTF
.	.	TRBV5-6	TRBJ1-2	TGTGCCAGCAGCTTAGTTCGGCGGACTAACTATGGCTACACCTTC	CASSLVRRTNYGYTF
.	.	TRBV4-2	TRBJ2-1	TGTGCCAGCAGCCACGGCGGGAACAATGAGCAGTTCTTC	CASSHGGNNEQFF
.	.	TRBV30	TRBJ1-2	TGTGCCTGGAGTGGACAGGTCTATGGCTACACCTTC	CAWSGQVYGYTF
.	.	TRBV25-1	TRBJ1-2	TGTGCCAGCAGTGAAGGTAGATCGGTTCGTGGCTACACCTTC	CASSEGRSVRGYTF
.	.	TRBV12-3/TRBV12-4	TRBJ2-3	TGTGCCAGCAGTTTTCGGGGTACAGATACGCAGTATTTT	CASSFRGTDTQYF
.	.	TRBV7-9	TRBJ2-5	TGTGCCAGCAGCTTAAGCGGTGACCAGCGTGGGGAGACCCAGTACTTC	CASSLSGDQRGETQYF